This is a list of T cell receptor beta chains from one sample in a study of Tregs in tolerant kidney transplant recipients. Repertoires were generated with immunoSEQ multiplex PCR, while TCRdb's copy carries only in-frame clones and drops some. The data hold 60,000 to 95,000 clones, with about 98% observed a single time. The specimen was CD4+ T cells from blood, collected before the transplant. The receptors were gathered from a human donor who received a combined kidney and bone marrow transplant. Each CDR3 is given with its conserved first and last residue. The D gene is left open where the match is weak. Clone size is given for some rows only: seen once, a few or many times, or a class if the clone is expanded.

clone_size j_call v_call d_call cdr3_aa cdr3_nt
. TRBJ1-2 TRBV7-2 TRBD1 CASSPVSLGTGENYGYTF TGTGCCAGCAGCCCCGTGTCCCTCGGGACAGGGGAGAACTATGGCTACACCTTC
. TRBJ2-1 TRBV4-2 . CASRPREYFYNEQFF TGTGCCAGCAGGCCTAGGGAGTATTTCTACAATGAGCAGTTCTTC
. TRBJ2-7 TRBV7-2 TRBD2 CASSFGTRVYEQYF TGTGCCAGCAGCTTCGGGACTAGAGTTTACGAGCAGTACTTC
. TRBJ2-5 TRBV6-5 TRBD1 CASSSTGGRETQYF TGTGCCAGCAGCTCGACAGGGGGCAGAGAGACCCAGTACTTC
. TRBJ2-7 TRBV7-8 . CASSLLTEATYEQYF TGTGCCAGCAGCTTATTGACAGAAGCGACCTACGAGCAGTACTTC
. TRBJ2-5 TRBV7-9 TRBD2 CASSLLAGGGETQYF TGTGCCAGCAGCCTCCTAGCGGGGGGCGGTGAGACCCAGTACTTC
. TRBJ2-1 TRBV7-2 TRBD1 CASLPGTGGWGEQFF TGTGCCAGTTTACCCGGGACAGGGGGCTGGGGTGAGCAGTTCTTC
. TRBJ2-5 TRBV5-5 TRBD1 CASSPGQRPKETQYF TGTGCCAGCAGCCCGGGACAGCGCCCTAAAGAGACCCAGTACTTC
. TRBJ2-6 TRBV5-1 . CASSLEGPGANVLTF TGCGCCAGCAGCTTGGAGGGGCCTGGGGCCAACGTCCTGACTTTC
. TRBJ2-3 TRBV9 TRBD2 CASRRGLDVPDTQYF TGTGCCAGCAGAAGAGGACTAGACGTGCCAGATACGCAGTATTTT
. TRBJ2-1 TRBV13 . CASSLDFWTGSEQFF TGTGCCAGCAGCTTAGACTTTTGGACGGGGAGTGAGCAGTTCTTC
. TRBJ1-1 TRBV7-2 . CASSFARQAPEAFF TGTGCCAGCAGCTTCGCCCGCCAGGCCCCTGAAGCTTTCTTT
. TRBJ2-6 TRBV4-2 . CASSQGRLSGANVLTF TGTGCCAGCAGCCAAGGTCGTCTCTCTGGGGCCAACGTCCTGACTTTC
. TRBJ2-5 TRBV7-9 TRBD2 CASSLGLAGGNQETQYF TGTGCCAGCAGCTTGGGACTAGCGGGAGGAAACCAAGAGACCCAGTACTTC
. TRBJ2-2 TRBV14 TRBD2 CASSPRLAGMGTGELFF TGTGCCAGCAGCCCCCGACTAGCGGGGATGGGCACCGGGGAGCTGTTTTTT
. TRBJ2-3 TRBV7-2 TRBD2 CASSGTGLAGGSQYF TGTGCCAGCAGTGGAACCGGACTAGCGGGGGGTAGCCAGTATTTT
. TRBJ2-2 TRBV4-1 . CASSPPVPGSKNTGELFF TGCGCCAGCAGCCCCCCCGTCCCGGGGTCGAAGAACACCGGGGAGCTGTTTTTT
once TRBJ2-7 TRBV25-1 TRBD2 CASSVTSGRGVYEQYF TGTGCCAGCAGTGTTACTAGCGGGAGAGGTGTCTACGAGCAGTACTTC